The present T cell receptor (beta chain) was sequenced within a study of PD-1 blockade in classical Hodgkin lymphoma. This clone was counted once. Generated by immunoSEQ multiplex PCR, the TCRdb table keeps only in-frame clones and is missing some. Found here are about 16,000 clones, around four fifths of them singletons; the top ten hold 1%. Every patient had relapsed following autologous stem cell transplantation, and cohorts differed in brentuximab vedotin exposure. Thawed PBMCs yielded CD4+ T cells through magnetic negative selection. Specimen: CD4+ T cells from blood, collected at baseline. The sequence was obtained from a human donor with classical Hodgkin lymphoma.

CDR3: CASSPLAVQNTGELFF. CDR3 bases: TGCGCCAGCAGCCCACTAGCGGTCCAGAACACCGGGGAGCTGTTTTTT. The chain carries TRBV5-1 and TRBJ2-2, with 8 bases matching TRBD2. This CDR3 spans 16 amino acids. The ends lost 4 bases at V and 1 base at J; junction bases unmatched: 6. Germline assignment: CDR1 SGHRS and CDR2 YFSETQ.